These T cell receptor beta chains were read from a single sample in a study of cytomegalovirus exposure and HLA in healthy donors. Repertoires were generated with immunoSEQ multiplex PCR, while TCRdb's copy carries only in-frame clones and drops some. The table records about 140,000 clones, 70% to 80% of them present only once. What was sequenced was PBMCs. The source of these receptors is a female donor in good health and CMV-seronegative. The CDR3 runs from the conserved cysteine through the conserved F or W. A D gene is named only where the DNA matches it firmly. Some rows have no size entry. The others give once, few or many, or a class for an expanded clone.

size	D	V	J	DNA	CDR3
.	TRBD2	TRBV9	TRBJ2-1	TGTGCCAGCAACCAGGCCGAGCCGGGGACTAGGCAGTTCTTC	CASNQAEPGTRQFF
few	.	TRBV5-6	TRBJ2-2	TGTGCCAGCAGCTTCGGGACTCTTAACACCGGGGAGCTGTTTTTT	CASSFGTLNTGELFF
.	.	TRBV5-6	TRBJ2-7	TGTGCCAGCAGCTTGGGGTGGCCTTTAGCGGAAGAGCAGTACTTC	CASSLGWPLAEEQYF
.	.	TRBV5-6	TRBJ2-6	TGTGCCAGCAGCTTGGCCGTGTCACTCTCTGGGGCCAACGTCCTGACTTTC	CASSLAVSLSGANVLTF
few	TRBD1	TRBV27	TRBJ2-7	TGTGCCAGCAGCCCGGGACAGAATACCTACGAGCAGTACTTC	CASSPGQNTYEQYF
.	TRBD1	TRBV29-1	TRBJ2-7	TGCAGCGTTGAAGGGACAGGGGTCCACGAGCAGTACTTC	CSVEGTGVHEQYF
.	TRBD2	TRBV4-3	TRBJ2-7	TGCGCCAGCAGCCAAGGGACTAGCGGACCCTACGAGCAGTACTTC	CASSQGTSGPYEQYF
.	.	TRBV28	TRBJ1-1	TGTGCCAGCAGATCAGGGTTGAACACTGAAGCTTTCTTT	CASRSGLNTEAFF
.	TRBD2	TRBV14	TRBJ2-3	TGTGCCAGCAGCCATCCCGTTTTTAGCGGGGGGTCATCTAGCACAGATACGCAGTATTTT	CASSHPVFSGGSSSTDTQYF
.	.	TRBV6-1	TRBJ2-2	TGTGCCAGCAGTGACTTCGACACCGGGGAGCTGTTTTTT	CASSDFDTGELFF